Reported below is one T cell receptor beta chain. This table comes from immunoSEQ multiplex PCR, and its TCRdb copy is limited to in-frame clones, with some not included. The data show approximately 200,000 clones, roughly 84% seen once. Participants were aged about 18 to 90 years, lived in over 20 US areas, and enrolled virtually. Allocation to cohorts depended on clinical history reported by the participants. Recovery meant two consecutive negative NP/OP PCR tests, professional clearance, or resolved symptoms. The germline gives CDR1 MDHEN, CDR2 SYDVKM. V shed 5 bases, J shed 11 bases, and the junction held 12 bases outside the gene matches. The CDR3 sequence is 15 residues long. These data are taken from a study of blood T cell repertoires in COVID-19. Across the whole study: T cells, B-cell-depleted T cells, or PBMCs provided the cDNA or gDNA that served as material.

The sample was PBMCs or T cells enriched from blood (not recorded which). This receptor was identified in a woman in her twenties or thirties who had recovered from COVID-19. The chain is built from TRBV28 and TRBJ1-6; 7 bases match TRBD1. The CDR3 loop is CASSRDSSDLAPLHF. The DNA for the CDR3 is TGTGCCAGCAGTAGGGACAGCTCCGACCTTGCACCCCTCCACTTT.